This entry lists 14 T cell receptor beta chains sequenced from one sample in a study of shared clonotypes between healthy human individuals. As defined, naive CD8 cells were CD45RO-negative and positively selected for CCR7, with terminally differentiated effector memory CD45RA+ cells excluded. TCRdb keeps only in-frame clones here, not all; method: immunoSEQ multiplex PCR. Counted here are around 2,000,000 clones, about 92% occurring once; the ten biggest clones make up 1.5% to 2%. The sequenced sample consisted of naive CD8+ T cells from PBMCs. The origin of the receptors is a young man in good health. Some clones in this sample may be carry-over from other donors' samples.

The chain links TRBV19 to TRBJ2-4; D not resolved. The CDR3 is made up of 17 amino acids. V was shortened by 4 bases and J by 0 bases, with 16 bases between the two germline ends. Germline loops: CDR1 LNHDA, CDR2 SQIVND (reference sequence). The CDR3 spells CASSTPPVLLAKNIQYF. The CDR3, as DNA: TGTGCCAGTAGTACCCCCCCCGTCCTACTAGCCAAAAACATTCAGTACTTC.

The chain has TRBV7-9 and TRBJ2-7; 8 bases are shared with TRBD1. V dropped 5 bases and J dropped 0; count of bases not matched to a gene: 12. The germline gives CDR1 SEHNR, CDR2 FQNEAQ (reference sequence). The CDR3 loop spans 17 amino acids. The CDR3 coding sequence is TGTGCCAGCAGCGCAAGCTCCGGGACAGGCTACTCCTACGAGCAGTACTTC. Translated: CASSASSGTGYSYEQYF. The complete variable domain, with remaining parts taken from reference TRBV7-9 and TRBJ2-7, reads DTGVSQNPRHKITKRGQNVTFRCDPISEHNRLYWYRQTLGQGPEFLTYFQNEAQLEKSRLLSDRFSAERPKGSFSTLEIQRTEQGDSAMYLCASSASSGTGYSYEQYFGPGTRLTVT.

The gene calls are TRBV10-1 and TRBJ2-1; a possible D gene is TRBD2 (7 bases). This CDR3 region has 15 residues. V lost 0 bases and J 6 bases, leaving 12 bases between the germline ends. CDR1 WNHNN and CDR2 SYGVQD come from the germline V gene (reference sequence). CDR3 sequence: CASSESMGGRNEQFF. The CDR3 bases are TGCGCCAGCAGTGAGTCGATGGGGGGGCGCAATGAGCAGTTCTTC.

The chain employs TRBV7-9 and TRBJ2-7; D not certain. V was shortened by 2 bases and J by 4 bases, with 6 bases between the two germline ends. Germline lookup yields CDR1 SEHNR and CDR2 FQNEAQ (reference sequence). The CDR3 consists of 12 residues. The CDR3 protein is CASSLPVYEQYF. The CDR3 coding sequence is TGTGCCAGCAGCTTACCTGTTTACGAGCAGTACTTC.

This sequence joins TRBV27 and TRBJ1-1, with TRBD1 matching 9 bases. Germline CDR1 reads MNHEY; CDR2 reads SMNVEV (reference sequence). The CDR3 is 15 amino acids. V was clipped by 6 bases and J by 5 bases; unmatched bases: 10. Written as DNA, the CDR3 is TGTGCCAGCAGCGGAACACAGGGGGCGCGTACTGAAGCTTTCTTT. This encodes CASSGTQGARTEAFF.

The rearrangement joins TRBV28 to TRBJ1-1, with 9 bases aligning to TRBD1. From germline, CDR1 is MDHEN and CDR2 SYDVKM. The CDR3 extends over 21 amino acids. The ends lost 7 bases at V and 5 bases at J; junction bases unmatched: 29. CDR3 loop: CASIQVRGQGRGWAQGTEAFF. The CDR3 DNA reads as TGTGCCAGCATCCAGGTCCGGGGACAGGGACGTGGGTGGGCACAAGGGACTGAAGCTTTCTTT.

This clone has only a few counts. V gene TRBV19 combines with J gene TRBJ2-1, with D tentatively TRBD2 (5 bases). Germline CDR1 reads LNHDA; CDR2 reads SQIVND (reference sequence). CDR3 length: 15 amino acids. The ends were cut back, 3 bases at V and 2 bases at J, with 11 bases in the middle. CDR3 bases: TGTGCCAGTAGTATTACCGCCGGGACCTACAATGAGCAGTTCTTC. This codes for CASSITAGTYNEQFF.

The J gene is TRBJ1-1, the V gene TRBV2; D is unclear. This CDR3 has 11 residues. Germline CDR1 is SNHLY and CDR2 is FYNNEI. Deletions cut 4 bases from V and 7 bases from J, with 7 bases between. The CDR3 DNA reads TGTGCCAGCAGTGCTCAGAATGAAGCTTTCTTT. Translated: CASSAQNEAFF. Based on the CDR3 plus reference TRBV2 and TRBJ1-1, the full variable domain is EPEVTQTPSHQVTQMGQEVILRCVPISNHLYFYWYRQILGQKVEFLVSFYNNEISEKSEIFDDQFSVERPDGSNFTLKIRSTKLEDSAMYFCASSAQNEAFFGQGTRLTVV.

This chain links TRBV7-8 with TRBJ1-5; tentatively, D is TRBD1 (5 bases). The CDR3 is 16 amino acids. Trimming stripped 5 bases from V and 0 bases from J, with 14 bases between. The germline gives CDR1 SGHVS, CDR2 FQNEAQ. CDR3 protein: CASSPGSFDSNQPQHF. The DNA for the CDR3 is TGTGCCAGCAGCCCAGGGAGTTTTGATAGCAATCAGCCCCAGCATTTT. The whole variable domain, filled in from reference TRBV7-8 and TRBJ1-5, reads GAGVSQSPRYKVAKRGQDVALRCDPISGHVSLFWYQQALGQGPEFLTYFQNEAQLDKSGLPSDRFFAERPEGSVSTLKIQRTQQEDSAVYLCASSPGSFDSNQPQHFGDGTRLSIL.

This chain connects TRBV7-2 to TRBJ2-7; D gene unclear. The V end lost 4 bases, the J end lost 3 bases, and 10 bases lay between the germline ends. Germline CDR1 SGHTA, CDR2 FQGNSA. The CDR3 length is 13 residues. CDR3 residues: CASSSASHYEQYF. CDR3 bases: TGTGCCAGCAGCTCAGCCAGCCACTACGAGCAGTACTTC.

V and J are TRBV28 and TRBJ1-2; TRBD1 is a possible D gene (5 bases). Trimming stripped 6 bases from V and 8 bases from J, with 22 bases between. The CDR3 covers 15 residues. Per germline, CDR1 MDHEN and CDR2 SYDVKM. The CDR3 spells CASSWSKRDSSGYTF. The CDR3 region has the DNA TGTGCCAGCAGCTGGTCGAAGAGGGACTCTTCCGGCTACACCTTC.

The V and J genes are TRBV2 and TRBJ2-7, with D possibly being TRBD2 (6 bases). V lost 6 bases and J 5 bases, leaving 20 bases between the germline ends. The CDR3 extends over 15 amino acids. The germline V gene encodes CDR1 SNHLY and CDR2 FYNNEI. CDR3 residues: CASRVREDSFNEQYF. The DNA of the CDR3 is TGTGCCAGCAGGGTAAGGGAGGATTCATTCAACGAGCAGTACTTC.

The rearrangement links TRBV5-8 to TRBJ1-5; D is unresolved. Per the germline V gene, CDR1 is SGHTS and CDR2 is YDEGEE. The CDR3 covers 17 residues. Trimming pared 0 bases from V and 2 bases from J, leaving 15 bases between. CDR3 region: CASSLVSMFIGNQPQHF. The CDR3 coding sequence is TGTGCCAGCAGCTTGGTATCTATGTTTATAGGCAATCAGCCCCAGCATTTT.

V gene TRBV6-1 combines with J gene TRBJ2-7; 7 nucleotides line up with TRBD2. Germline V lookup: CDR1 MNHNS, CDR2 SASEGT. Unmatched junction bases numbered 8, after V lost 3 bases and J lost 3 bases. This CDR3 has 15 amino acids. CDR3 in DNA: TGTGCCAGCAGTGATCGGGCTAGCGGAAACTACGAGCAGTACTTC. It encodes CASSDRASGNYEQYF.